A selection of T cell receptor beta chains follows, all from one sample in a study of technical replicates of blood from several donors. This table comes from immunoSEQ multiplex PCR, and its TCRdb copy is limited to in-frame clones, with some not included. The table records about 81,000 clones, 70% to 90% of them present only once. The material sequenced was PBMCs. These receptors originate from a human donor in good health. Some clones in this sample may be carry-over from other donors' samples. Both conserved end residues are part of each CDR3. A D gene is named only where the DNA matches it firmly. Rows give clone size only sometimes, using once, few, many, or a class for an expanded clone.

abundance	j_gene	v_gene	d_gene	CDR3nt	CDR3aa
once	TRBJ2-1	TRBV5-4	.	TGTGCCAGCAGCTCCGGTGGACTGGACAATGAGCAGTTCTTC	CASSSGGLDNEQFF
.	TRBJ2-1	TRBV6-6	.	TGTGCCAGCAGTTACGGGGGAGGTTACAATGAGCAGTTCTTC	CASSYGGGYNEQFF
.	TRBJ2-7	TRBV7-8	TRBD2	TGTGCCAGCAGCTTCCTGACTAGCGGGAGGGCCCGGCACTTC	CASSFLTSGRARHF
.	TRBJ1-5	TRBV4-3	.	TGCGCCAGCAGCCAAGATTTAATTGGGGGGAATCAGCCCCAGCATTTT	CASSQDLIGGNQPQHF
.	TRBJ2-1	TRBV5-4	.	TGTGCCAGCAGTTTGGGGGGCGGTCGGAAGTTCTTC	CASSLGGGRKFF
.	TRBJ1-3	TRBV30	.	TGTGCCTGGCAAAGAGGCTCTGGAAACACCATATATTTT	CAWQRGSGNTIYF
.	TRBJ2-7	TRBV21-1	.	TGTGCCAGCAGCAAAGGGGGGACAGGGGATTACGAGCAGTACTTC	CASSKGGTGDYEQYF
.	TRBJ2-1	TRBV6-5	TRBD2	TGTGCCAGCAGGCGGACTAGCGGGAGCTACAATGAGCAGTTCTTC	CASRRTSGSYNEQFF
.	TRBJ2-1	TRBV7-8	TRBD2	TGTGCCAGCGGTCTAGCGGGATACAATGAGCAGTTCTTC	CASGLAGYNEQFF
.	TRBJ2-5	TRBV5-1	TRBD2	TGCGCCAGCAGCCAAACTAGCGGGACGGGCCAAGAGACCCAGTACTTC	CASSQTSGTGQETQYF
.	TRBJ2-3	TRBV5-1	TRBD2	TGCGCCAGCAGCTTGGGGCGGGAGACAGATACGCAGTATTTT	CASSLGRETDTQYF
.	TRBJ1-2	TRBV9	TRBD1	TGTGCCAGCAGTATCACCCATGGACAGGGACCGAACTATGGCTACACCTTC	CASSITHGQGPNYGYTF
.	TRBJ2-5	TRBV6-5	TRBD2	TGTGCCAGCAGTTACGAAGGGTCTAGCGGCACACAGACCCAGTACTTC	CASSYEGSSGTQTQYF
.	TRBJ1-2	TRBV5-6	TRBD1	TGTGCCAGCAGCTTGGAAGGGGGCTCGGACTATGGCTACACCTTC	CASSLEGGSDYGYTF
.	TRBJ1-5	TRBV11-2	TRBD1	TGTGCCAGCGGCAATACAGGGGACAATCAGCCCCAGCATTTT	CASGNTGDNQPQHF
once	TRBJ2-1	TRBV7-9	TRBD2	TGTGCCAGCAGCTTGGGCCTCGGGACTAGCGGTCTTGGGCAGTTCTTC	CASSLGLGTSGLGQFF
.	TRBJ2-6	TRBV27	.	TGTGCCAGCAGTTTCCACGACAATGCTGGGGCCAACGTCCTGACTTTC	CASSFHDNAGANVLTF
.	TRBJ2-7	TRBV7-2	.	TGTGCCAGCAGCTTAGCGTCAGGGGGGACCCCCTGGAACGAGCAGTACTTC	CASSLASGGTPWNEQYF
.	TRBJ1-4	TRBV9	TRBD1	TGTGCCAGCAGCGTAGGGGACAGGGAGGCCGAAAAACTGTTTTTT	CASSVGDREAEKLFF
.	TRBJ1-2	TRBV4-1	.	TGCGCCAGCAGCACTCACGTACCTTCCCAAAGGTGGCAGGGGAGCGGCTACACCTTC	CASSTHVPSQRWQGSGYTF
.	TRBJ1-1	TRBV5-1	TRBD1	TGCGCCAGCAGCTTGGGACAGGGAAAGGTGAACACTGAAGCTTTCTTT	CASSLGQGKVNTEAFF
.	TRBJ2-3	TRBV4-1	.	TGCGCCAGCAGCCCCCTATCCCCTGATACGCAGTATTTT	CASSPLSPDTQYF
few	TRBJ2-1	TRBV7-9	TRBD1	TGTGCCAGCAGTCCTCAGGGGGCGAGGTACAATGAGCAGTTCTTC	CASSPQGARYNEQFF
.	TRBJ2-2	TRBV11-2	TRBD1	TGTGCCAGCAGCCGGCGATTGGGGACAGAAAACACCGGGGAGCTGTTTTTT	CASSRRLGTENTGELFF
.	TRBJ2-7	TRBV6-1	TRBD2	TGTGCCAGCAGGTTAAGCGGGAGTGTCTACGAGCAGTACTTC	CASRLSGSVYEQYF
.	TRBJ1-2	TRBV2	.	TGTGCCAGCAGAACAGGGCCTGGGGTCTATGGCTACACCTTC	CASRTGPGVYGYTF
.	TRBJ2-7	TRBV4-2	TRBD1	TGTGCCAGCAGCCAAGTTGGACGGCGGGACAGGGGGTACGAGCAGTACTTC	CASSQVGRRDRGYEQYF
.	TRBJ1-1	TRBV6-5	TRBD1	TGTGCCAGCAGTCCGCCGGGACAGGTTCGGCCTGAAGCTTTCTTT	CASSPPGQVRPEAFF
.	TRBJ2-1	TRBV19	TRBD2	TGTGCCAGTAGTCTCCCGGGGACTAAAATGGGCGATGAGCAGTTCTTC	CASSLPGTKMGDEQFF
.	TRBJ2-7	TRBV7-8	.	TGTGCCAGCAGCTCAGGGGTACCTCGGGAGCAGTACTTC	CASSSGVPREQYF
.	TRBJ2-3	TRBV7-2	.	TGTGCCAGCAGCAAAACCGGGTCTACCACAGATACGCAGTATTTT	CASSKTGSTTDTQYF
.	TRBJ2-7	TRBV4-3	.	TGCGCCAGCAGCCAAGTCTTCGGATGGATGGCCGGGTACGAGCAGTACTTC	CASSQVFGWMAGYEQYF
.	TRBJ1-4	TRBV5-6	.	TGTGCCAGCAGTAAAAAAGGGGTAACTAATGAAAAACTGTTTTTT	CASSKKGVTNEKLFF
few	TRBJ2-7	TRBV9	.	TGTGCCAGCAGCGTGGGGACAGCCGGGAGGGGCACCTACGAGCAGTACTTC	CASSVGTAGRGTYEQYF
.	TRBJ1-2	TRBV7-2	.	TGTGCCAGCAGCTTAGTCGGCAGACTCGACACCTTC	CASSLVGRLDTF
.	TRBJ2-3	TRBV5-6	.	TGTGCCAGCAGGGCGGGGACGGGAGGCACAGATACGCAGTATTTT	CASRAGTGGTDTQYF
.	TRBJ2-5	TRBV7-6	.	TGTGCCAGCAGCTCGTATATAGGGAGGGAGACCCAGTACTTC	CASSSYIGRETQYF
few	TRBJ2-3	TRBV14	TRBD2	TGTGCCAGCAGCCAGATACCGGGACTAGCGGGACAAGATACGCAGTATTTT	CASSQIPGLAGQDTQYF
.	TRBJ1-2	TRBV11-2	.	TGTGCCAGCAGCTTAGTAAGGGAGGGTGGCTACACCTTC	CASSLVREGGYTF
.	TRBJ1-1	TRBV9	TRBD1	TGTGCCAGCAGCGCGGGACAGGGTGGCACTGAAGCTTTCTTT	CASSAGQGGTEAFF
.	TRBJ1-1	TRBV19	.	TGTGCCAGTAGTATAGGGGAGGCCTTCGGCACTGAAGCTTTCTTT	CASSIGEAFGTEAFF
once	TRBJ1-1	TRBV2	.	TGTGCCAGCAGTCAAAGGGAGAGGACTGAAGCTTTCTTT	CASSQRERTEAFF
.	TRBJ2-7	TRBV9	TRBD1	TGTGCCAGCAGCATGGAACAGGGGATCCCCTACGAGCAGTACTTC	CASSMEQGIPYEQYF
.	TRBJ1-6	TRBV5-1	TRBD1	TGCGCCAGCAGCTTGAATCAGGGGACAGGGGTCACCCTCCACTTT	CASSLNQGTGVTLHF
.	TRBJ1-1	TRBV20-1	.	TGCAGTGCTAGCGGACAAACTGAAGCTTTCTTT	CSASGQTEAFF
.	TRBJ2-1	TRBV6-5	.	TGTGCCAGCAGTCCAGGCGGGGATTCCTACAATGAGCAGTTCTTC	CASSPGGDSYNEQFF
few	TRBJ1-1	TRBV2	TRBD1	TGTGCCAGCAATTCTCCAGGGGGACGGACTGAAGCTTTCTTT	CASNSPGGRTEAFF
.	TRBJ2-1	TRBV6-6	TRBD2	TGTGCCAGTCGGGAGGCCCCCAATGAGCAGTTCTTC	CASREAPNEQFF
.	TRBJ2-3	TRBV4-1	.	TGCGCCAGCAGCCGAAATGCGAGAGCCACGTCAGATACGCAGTATTTT	CASSRNARATSDTQYF
few	TRBJ1-1	TRBV27	.	TGTGCCAGCAGTTGGAGCCTGATGAACACTGAAGCTTTCTTT	CASSWSLMNTEAFF
.	TRBJ1-2	TRBV6-5	TRBD1	TGTGCCAGCAGTACCCAGGGGGCCTATGGCTACACCTTC	CASSTQGAYGYTF
.	TRBJ1-4	TRBV7-2	TRBD1	TGTGCCAGCAGCCGGGACAGCAAAAATGAAAAACTGTTTTTT	CASSRDSKNEKLFF
once	TRBJ1-1	TRBV18	.	TGTGCCAGCTCACCTAACCACGGCACTGAAGCTTTCTTT	CASSPNHGTEAFF